Listed here are 22 T cell receptor beta chains from one sample, sequenced in a study of tumor-infiltrating lymphocytes in primary liver carcinoma. With around 520 ng total RNA as template and a constant-region primer, TCR beta cDNA was made. Three-round nested multiplex PCR performed with slightly modified ARM-PCR produced the TCR beta libraries. The two initial PCR rounds, roughly 9 cycles each, used TRBV1-TRBV30 forward and C-beta reverse primers. TCRdb reanalysed the multiplex PCR reads using MiXCR and keeps one entry per CDR3 protein. Of roughly 100,000 distinct CDR3 sequences listed, almost 70% are singletons. Co-extraction yielded RNA and DNA from roughly 20-30 mg of unsorted bulk tissue. The source material was liver tumor tissue from sampling region 5. The sample's subset: tumor region T5, tumor centre. These receptor sequences come from a woman aged 60-75 years with primary liver carcinoma and hepatitis B virus infection.

Points on this clonotype: An end of the junction does not agree with germline; a read error may underlie this. The chain couples TRBV4-1 to TRBJ1-1; D call uncertain. Germline V gene sequence: CDR1 MGHRA, CDR2 YSYEKL. This CDR3 is 14 amino acids long. CDR3 in DNA: TGTGCCAGCAGCCCCATGACAACGATGTCTGAAGTTTTCTTT. Protein: CASSPMTTMSEVFF.

Concerning this clonotype itself: Its ends do not fully match the called genes, so a read error is possible. The gene calls are TRBV6-4 and TRBJ2-1; 9 bases map to TRBD2. The CDR3 runs to 15 residues. Germline V lookup: CDR1 MRHNA, CDR2 SNTAGT. CDR3 nucleotides: TGTGCCAGCAGTGAAAGGACTAGCGATTACAAAGAGCACTTCTTC. This codes for CASSERTSDYKEHFF.

This clonotype was counted a single time. The V and J genes are TRBV29-1 and TRBJ1-2, with 9 bases that match TRBD1. Germline V CDR1 and CDR2: SQVTM, ANQGSEA. The CDR3 consists of 14 residues. The CDR3 nucleotides read TGCAACGTCCACCCCGGGGACAGGGCGGGTGGCTACACCTTC. Translation gives CNVHPGDRAGGYTF.

Notes on this clonotype: At one end, the junction sequence differs from germline, possibly due to a read error. This rearrangement joins TRBV7-8 to TRBJ1-1, with TRBD1 matching over 7 bases. The CDR3 sequence is 16 residues long. Per the germline V gene, CDR1 is SGHVS and CDR2 is FQNEAQ. The CDR3 region has the DNA TGTGCCAACAGCTTAGGGACAAGGGGGCTGGACACTGAAGCTTTCTTT. Amino acid sequence: CANSLGTRGLDTEAFF.

Concerning this clonotype itself: This may be a read error, as it is one base from a much larger clone. J is TRBJ2-3 and V is TRBV10-3, with 8 bases lining up with TRBD1. J lost 1 base, V lost 10 bases, and 7 bases had no gene match. The CDR3 consists of 14 residues. Germline loops: CDR1 ENHRY, CDR2 SYGVKD. The CDR3 loop is CANRQGMGTDTQYF. In nucleotides, the CDR3 is TGTGCCAACAGACAGGGGATGGGCACAGATACGCAGTATTTT.

With respect to this clonotype: At one boundary the junction diverges from the germline segment, which might be a read error. This chain links TRBV10-2 with TRBJ2-1; D not resolved. CDR1 is WSHSY, CDR2 SAAADI, per germline. The CDR3 sequence is 13 residues long. The CDR3 region is CDSRVSRNNEQLF. Here the CDR3 DNA reads TGCGACAGCAGAGTTTCGCGGAACAATGAGCAGCTCTTC.

This clonotype was recorded only once. A clone one base away is much larger, so this may be a read error. The V and J genes are TRBV5-1 and TRBJ2-3; 10 bases match TRBD2. CDR1 SGHRS and CDR2 YFSETQ come from the germline V gene. The CDR3 sequence is 15 residues long. In nucleotides, the CDR3 is TGCGCCAGCAGCCCCATAGCGGGAGGAACAGAAACGCAGTATTTT. It specifies CASSPIAGGTETQYF. Filled out from reference TRBV5-1 and TRBJ2-3, the complete variable domain reads KAGVTQTPRYLIKTRGQQVTLSCSPISGHRSVSWYQQTPGQGLQFLFEYFSETQRNKGNFPGRFSGRQFSNSRSEMNVSTLELGDSALYLCASSPIAGGTETQYFGPGTRLTVL.

As concerns this clonotype: A much bigger clone sits one base away, suggesting this may be a read error. This chain links TRBV11-1 with TRBJ2-5; TRBD2 might be the D (6 bases). The CDR3 sequence is 15 residues long. Germline loops: CDR1 SGHAT, CDR2 FQDESV (reference sequence). The CDR3 coding sequence is TGTGTCAGCACCCTCACGGGACTTGCGGGAGAGACCCAGTACTTC. Translation gives CVSTLTGLAGETQYF.

At least ten counts were recorded for this clonotype. The chain employs TRBV11-2 and TRBJ2-3, with 7 bases aligning to TRBD2. V shed 3 bases and J 2 bases; nucleotides not matched to a gene: 5. Germline V CDR1 and CDR2: SGHAT, FQNNGV. The length of the CDR3 is 15 residues. In DNA, the CDR3 is TGTGCCAGCAGCTTCGGGACTATTCCCACAGATACGCAGTATTTT. It specifies CASSFGTIPTDTQYF.

Note on this clonotype: It may be a read error: a sequence one base away is much more abundant. The chain is built from TRBV5-5 and TRBJ1-4; D ambiguous. The CDR3 has 14 residues. Germline-derived CDR1 and CDR2 are SGHKS and YYEKEE (reference sequence). V lost 4 bases, J lost 8 bases, and 15 bases lay in between. The CDR3 loop is CASSPYGLKEKLFF. The CDR3, as DNA: TGTGCCAGCAGCCCATACGGACTGAAGGAAAAACTGTTTTTT.

Notes on this clonotype: A much more abundant neighbour one base away suggests this may be a read error. The gene calls are TRBV28 and TRBJ1-1, with D maybe TRBD1 (5 bases). This CDR3 region has 14 residues. Germline V CDR1 and CDR2: MDHEN, SYDVKM. The CDR3 coding sequence is TGTGCCAGCAATTTAAGCGGGGACCCCACTGAAGCTTTCTTT. This translates into CASNLSGDPTEAFF.

This clonotype was counted once. The CDR3 does not end in the conserved phenylalanine or tryptophan, so this is likely a read error. The chain's CDR3 is CASSYPNEQFL. In DNA, the CDR3 is TGTGCCAGCAGTTATCCTAATGAACAGTTCTTA. The genes are TRBV6-6 and TRBJ2-1; D not resolved. The CDR3 consists of 11 residues. Per the germline V gene, CDR1 is MNHNY and CDR2 is SVGAGI (reference sequence).

CDR3 loop: CASSTGTSGSLGEQYF. The CDR3 DNA sequence: TGCGCCAGCAGCACCGGGACTAGCGGGAGCTTGGGGGAGCAGTACTTC. This rearrangement joins TRBV5-1 to TRBJ2-7; 14 bases line up with TRBD2. There are 16 residues in the CDR3. The germline gives CDR1 SGHRS, CDR2 YFSETQ. The trim removed 4 bases at V and 7 bases at J, leaving 10 bases unmatched.

This clonotype was recorded a few times. Given a much more abundant clone one base away, this may be a read error. The chain is built from TRBV6-2 or TRBV6-3 and TRBJ1-1, with 9 bases identical to TRBD1. The V gene end was trimmed by 6 bases and the J gene end by 7 bases; junction bases not matched to a gene: 9. CDR3 length: 14 residues. Germline loops: CDR1 MNHEY, CDR2 SVGEGT. The CDR3 coding sequence is TGTGCCAGCAGAGGGACAGGGCTCGGCATTGAAGCTTTCTTT. As protein: CASRGTGLGIEAFF.

Notes on this clonotype: A much larger clone sits a single nucleotide away, making a read error possible. This sequence joins TRBV5-1 and TRBJ2-1; D gene ambiguous. CDR1 is SGHRS and CDR2 is YFSETQ in the germline V gene. The CDR3 runs 15 residues. V was cut by 8 bases and J by 7 bases, with 22 bases left in between. The CDR3 DNA reads TGCGCCAGGAGCCCCCCCGATACCTTGAGGAATGAGCAGTTCTTC. Translated: CARSPPDTLRNEQFF.

This clonotype has at least ten counts. The rearrangement links TRBV6-4 to TRBJ2-2, with D perhaps matching TRBD2 (5 bases). CDR1 and CDR2 (germline): MRHNA, SNTAGT. This CDR3 is 15 amino acids long. Deletions cut 5 bases from V and 5 bases from J, with 15 bases between. CDR3 sequence (DNA): TGTGCCAGCAGTCCGATCGGACTTGATACCGGGGAGCTGTTTTTT. Residues: CASSPIGLDTGELFF.

This clonotype was recorded once. Sequence at one end of the junction differs from germline and may be a read error. The genes are TRBV11-1 and TRBJ2-7; D is perhaps TRBD2 (6 bases). The CDR3 has 15 residues. Germline V CDR1 and CDR2: SGHAT, FQDESV (reference sequence). In nucleotides, the CDR3 is TGTGCCGGCAGCCCTCGGACGGTAGGACTACGCGAGCAGTACTTC. This translates into CAGSPRTVGLREQYF.

This clonotype was seen at least ten times. The CDR3 spells CASSLGSGRDEQFF. The CDR3 DNA reads TGCGCCAGCAGCTTGGGCTCCGGGAGGGATGAGCAGTTCTTC. The chain employs TRBV5-1 and TRBJ2-1, with TRBD2 identical over 8 bases. This CDR3 has 14 amino acids. Germline lookup yields CDR1 SGHRS and CDR2 YFSETQ. The V segment lost 0 bases and the J segment 8 bases; nucleotides outside the gene matches: 4.

The chain couples TRBV28 to TRBJ2-5; D remains ambiguous. V was clipped by 5 bases and J by 4 bases, with 17 bases between them. The CDR3 runs to 15 residues. From germline, CDR1 is MDHEN and CDR2 SYDVKM. The CDR3 loop is CASSPRRNPGETQYF. The CDR3 DNA reads TGTGCCAGCAGTCCGCGACGAAACCCTGGAGAGACCCAGTACTTC.

V gene TRBV10-3 combines with J gene TRBJ2-7; D assignment may be TRBD1 or TRBD2 (5 bases each). This CDR3 comprises 15 residues. V was trimmed by 0 bases and J by 3 bases, leaving 12 bases between them. Germline V lookup: CDR1 ENHRY, CDR2 SYGVKD. The CDR3 is CAISESHRRFYEQYF. The CDR3 DNA follows: TGTGCCATCAGTGAGTCGCACAGGAGGTTCTACGAGCAGTACTTC.

A word on this clonotype: A much larger clone sits a single nucleotide away, making a read error possible. This rearrangement joins TRBV5-8 to TRBJ1-2; D not resolved. Between the trimmed V and J ends, which lost 1 base and 0 bases, there was a span of 7 bases. The length of the CDR3 is 14 residues. The V gene's germline CDR1 is SGHTS and CDR2 YDEGEE. The CDR3 DNA reads as TGTGCCAGCAGCTTGTCGGAGGCTAACTATGGCTACACCTTC. Its protein is CASSLSEANYGYTF.

CDR3 sequence (DNA): TGTGCTACCAGCAGTACAACCTTTAGGCAGTTCTTC. Protein: CATSSTTFRQFF. J is TRBJ2-1 and V is TRBV11-3, with D unclear. The CDR3 is made up of 12 amino acids. Per the germline V gene, CDR1 is SGHNT and CDR2 is YENEEA. Combining the CDR3 with reference TRBV11-3 and TRBJ2-1 gives the whole variable domain EAGVVQSPRYKIIEKKQPVAFWCNPISGHNTLYWYLQNLGQGPELLIRYENEEAVDDSQLPKDRFSAERLKGVDSTLKIQPAELGDSAVYLCATSSTTFRQFFGPGTRLTVL.